These 11 T cell receptor beta chains were sequenced from one sample in a study of OX40 agonist ivuxolimab in advanced cancers. Measured with immunoSEQ multiplex PCR; TCRdb has only the in-frame clones, and not every one. This table holds 40,000 to 45,000 clones, 70% to 90% found once. This material consisted of CD4+ or CD8+ T cells sorted from blood, taken in a trial of the OX40 agonist ivuxolimab. The receptors stem from an adult with an advanced solid tumor such as melanoma, head and neck, liver or kidney cancer.

The genes are TRBV28 and TRBJ1-2; tentatively, D is TRBD1 (5 bases). Trimming removed 6 bases from V and 8 bases from J, with 16 bases in between. The germline V gene has CDR1 MDHEN and CDR2 SYDVKM. This CDR3 has 13 amino acids. This CDR3 reads CASSLVGARGYTF. CDR3 coding DNA: TGTGCCAGCAGCTTAGTCGGGGCTCGGGGCTACACCTTC.

The chain links TRBV2 to TRBJ1-6, with TRBD1 identical over 9 bases. The CDR3 consists of 15 residues. In germline, CDR1 is SNHLY, CDR2 FYNNEI. Germline trimming cut 0 bases from V and 9 bases from J; bases unmatched to any gene: 3. The CDR3 region is CASSEAGTGSSPLHF. CDR3 in DNA: TGTGCCAGCAGTGAAGCCGGGACAGGGAGTTCACCCCTCCACTTT.

This clone was detected only once. V gene TRBV5-4 combines with J gene TRBJ1-1; D call uncertain. V gave up 2 bases and J gave up 1 base, with 3 bases separating them. There are 12 residues in the CDR3. CDR1 is SGHNT, CDR2 YYREEE, per germline (reference sequence). The CDR3: CASSFRNTEAFF. CDR3 sequence (DNA): TGTGCCAGCAGCTTCAGGAACACTGAAGCTTTCTTT.

V is TRBV30 and J is TRBJ1-1; D gene unclear. V lost 2 bases and J lost 1, with 8 bases in between. Per germline, CDR1 GTSNPN and CDR2 SVGIG (reference sequence). This CDR3 contains 13 residues. The CDR3 here is CAWSTGRNTEAFF. The CDR3 coding sequence is TGTGCCTGGAGTACCGGGAGGAACACTGAAGCTTTCTTT.

The chain carries TRBV7-2 and TRBJ2-1; weak D call: TRBD2 (5 bases). This CDR3 spans 14 amino acids. In germline, CDR1 is SGHTA, CDR2 FQGNSA. Deletions cut 5 bases from V and 8 bases from J, with 16 bases between. The CDR3 coding sequence is TGTGCCAGCAGCGGAGGATTCCAGAACGATGAGCAGTTCTTC. It yields the protein CASSGGFQNDEQFF.

The rearrangement links TRBV6-1 to TRBJ1-2; no clear D. The CDR3 totals 14 residues. CDR1 MNHNS and CDR2 SASEGT come from the germline V gene. Trimming shortened V by 0 bases and J by 7 bases, and 12 bases separated the two germline ends. The CDR3 DNA sequence: TGTGCCAGCAGTGAAGCAGCGGGGTCTAGTGGCTACACCTTC. Its translation is CASSEAAGSSGYTF.

The gene calls are TRBV10-3 and TRBJ2-7; 7 nucleotides line up with TRBD1. Per germline, CDR1 ENHRY and CDR2 SYGVKD. J gave up 3 bases and V 5 bases, and 16 bases lay outside the gene matches. This CDR3 has 17 residues. The CDR3 nucleotides are TGTGCCATCAGTCAACTTCCGAGGACAGGACGGGACTACGAGCAGTACTTC. This encodes CAISQLPRTGRDYEQYF.

In DNA form, the CDR3 reads TGCGCCAGCAGCATCACCCCAGACAGAAGCTATGGCTACACCTTC. Its protein product is CASSITPDRSYGYTF. V gene TRBV5-1 combines with J gene TRBJ1-2; D perhaps matches TRBD1 (5 bases). CDR3 size: 15 residues. The V end was cut by 4 bases, the J end by 4 bases, with 17 bases between. From germline, CDR1 is SGHRS and CDR2 YFSETQ.

The rearrangement links TRBV10-3 to TRBJ1-1; D remains unclear. Germline V gene lookup returns CDR1 ENHRY and CDR2 SYGVKD. CDR3 length: 16 amino acids. Trimming pared 4 bases from V and 4 bases from J, leaving 19 bases between. CDR3 DNA: TGTGCCATCAGTGTAGGAGACGGGCTTGACACCACTGAAGCTTTCTTT. Amino acids: CAISVGDGLDTTEAFF.

The rearrangement uses TRBV11-2 and TRBJ2-1; 7 nucleotides line up with TRBD2. The CDR3 is made up of 14 amino acids. Trimming took 5 bases from V and 6 from J; bases not matched to a gene: 7. CDR1 and CDR2 from the germline V gene are SGHAT and FQNNGV. The CDR3 reads CASSPAGPRNEQFF. Written as DNA, the CDR3 is TGTGCCAGCAGCCCAGCGGGGCCTCGCAATGAGCAGTTCTTC.

The chain recombines TRBV7-8 with TRBJ1-3, with a weak D call TRBD1 (5 bases). This CDR3 has 19 amino acids. The V end lost 7 bases, the J end lost 0 bases, and 25 bases lay between the germline ends. Germline CDR1 SGHVS, CDR2 FQNEAQ. The chain's CDR3 is CASIPSRLTGALSGNTIYF. The CDR3 coding sequence is TGTGCCAGCATCCCATCCCGTCTGACCGGGGCCCTCTCTGGAAACACCATATATTTT.